This T cell receptor beta chain is from a study of blood T cell repertoires in COVID-19. Study overall: Sources were T cells, B-cell-depleted T cells, or PBMCs; the material itself was cDNA or gDNA.

Authors' methods: The authors estimated nucleated cell counts from reference gene primer amplification. TCRdb's table, derived via immunoSEQ multiplex PCR, lists solely in-frame clones and lacks some. The V and J calls and clone size come from that table; D and trimming were worked out from the DNA. The sample holds about 170,000 clones, around 82% seen once. Germline lookup yields CDR1 SGHRS and CDR2 YFSETQ. The CDR3 has 14 amino acids. V was clipped by 1 base and J by 5 bases, with 13 bases between them. Sequenced input: peripheral blood. The TCR was taken from a woman in her seventies who had recovered from COVID-19. The rearrangement links TRBV5-1 to TRBJ2-7; D possibly corresponds to TRBD1 (6 bases). In DNA, the CDR3 is TGCGCCAGCAGCTTGCCGGGACACCTCCACGAGCAGTACTTC. Protein sequence: CASSLPGHLHEQYF.